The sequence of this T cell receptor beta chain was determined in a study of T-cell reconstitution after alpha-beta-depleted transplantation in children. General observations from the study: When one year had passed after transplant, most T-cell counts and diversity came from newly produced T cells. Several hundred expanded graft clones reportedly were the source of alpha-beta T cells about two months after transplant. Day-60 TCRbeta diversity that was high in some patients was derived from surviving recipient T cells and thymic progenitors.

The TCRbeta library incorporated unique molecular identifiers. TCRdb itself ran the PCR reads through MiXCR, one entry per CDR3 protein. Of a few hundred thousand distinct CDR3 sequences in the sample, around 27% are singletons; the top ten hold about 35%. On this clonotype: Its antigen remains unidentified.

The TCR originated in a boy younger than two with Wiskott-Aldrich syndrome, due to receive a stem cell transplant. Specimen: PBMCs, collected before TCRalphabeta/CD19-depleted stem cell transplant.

Written as DNA, the CDR3 is TGCGCCAGCAGCCGAGGACTAGCGGTCCCCTACGAGCAGTACTTC. Protein product: CASSRGLAVPYEQYF. The rearrangement joins TRBV4-1 to TRBJ2-7, with 10 bases identical to TRBD2. J was trimmed by 2 bases and V by 4 bases; bases with no gene match: 5. CDR3 size: 15 residues. Germline CDR1 and CDR2: MGHRA and YSYEKL.